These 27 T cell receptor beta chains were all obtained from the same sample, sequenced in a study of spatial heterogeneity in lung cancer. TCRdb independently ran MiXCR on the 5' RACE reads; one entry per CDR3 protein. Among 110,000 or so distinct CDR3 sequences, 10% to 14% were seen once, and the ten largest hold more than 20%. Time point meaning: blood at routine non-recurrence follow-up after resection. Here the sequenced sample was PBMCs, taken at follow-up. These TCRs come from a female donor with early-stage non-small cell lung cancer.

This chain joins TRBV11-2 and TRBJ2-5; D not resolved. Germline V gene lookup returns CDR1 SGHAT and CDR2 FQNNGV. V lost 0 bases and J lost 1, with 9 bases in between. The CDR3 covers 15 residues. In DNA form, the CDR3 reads TGTGCCAGCAGCTTAGAAGGATATGGCCAAGAGACCCAGTACTTC. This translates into CASSLEGYGQETQYF.

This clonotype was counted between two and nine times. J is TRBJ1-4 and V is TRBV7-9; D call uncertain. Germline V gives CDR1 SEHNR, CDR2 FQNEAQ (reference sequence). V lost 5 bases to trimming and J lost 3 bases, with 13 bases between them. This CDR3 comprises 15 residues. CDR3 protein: CASSRAGGANEKLFF. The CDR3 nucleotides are TGTGCCAGCAGCCGTGCAGGCGGGGCTAATGAAAAACTGTTTTTT.

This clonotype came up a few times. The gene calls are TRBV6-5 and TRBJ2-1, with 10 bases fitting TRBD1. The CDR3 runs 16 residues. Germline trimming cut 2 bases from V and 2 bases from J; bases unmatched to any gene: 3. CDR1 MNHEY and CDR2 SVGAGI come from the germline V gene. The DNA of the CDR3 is TGTGCCAGCAGTTACCCGGACAGGGGGGCCTACAATGAGCAGTTCTTC. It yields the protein CASSYPDRGAYNEQFF.

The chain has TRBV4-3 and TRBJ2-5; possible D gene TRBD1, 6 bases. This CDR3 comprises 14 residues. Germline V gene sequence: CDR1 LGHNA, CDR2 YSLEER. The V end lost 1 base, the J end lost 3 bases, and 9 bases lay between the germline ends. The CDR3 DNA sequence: TGCGCCAGCAGCCAAGGGACAGCAGAAGAGACCCAGTACTTC. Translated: CASSQGTAEETQYF.

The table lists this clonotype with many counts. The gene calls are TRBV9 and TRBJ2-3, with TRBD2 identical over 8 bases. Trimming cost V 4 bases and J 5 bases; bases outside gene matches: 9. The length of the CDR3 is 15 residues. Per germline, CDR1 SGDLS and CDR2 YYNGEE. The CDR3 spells CASSPWGTSLDTQYF. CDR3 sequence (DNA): TGTGCCAGCAGCCCGTGGGGGACTAGTTTAGATACGCAGTATTTT.

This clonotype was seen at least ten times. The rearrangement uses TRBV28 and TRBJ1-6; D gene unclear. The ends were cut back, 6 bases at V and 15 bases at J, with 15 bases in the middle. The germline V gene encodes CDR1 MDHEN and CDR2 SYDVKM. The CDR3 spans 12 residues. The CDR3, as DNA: TGTGCCAGCAGAGCCTCAGGTCTTGTCCTCCACTTT. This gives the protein CASRASGLVLHF. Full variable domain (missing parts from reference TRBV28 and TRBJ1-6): DVKVTQSSRYLVKRTGEKVFLECVQDMDHENMFWYRQDPGLGLRLIYFSYDVKMKEKGDIPEGYSVSREKKERFSLILESASTNQTSMYLCASRASGLVLHFGNGTRLTVT.

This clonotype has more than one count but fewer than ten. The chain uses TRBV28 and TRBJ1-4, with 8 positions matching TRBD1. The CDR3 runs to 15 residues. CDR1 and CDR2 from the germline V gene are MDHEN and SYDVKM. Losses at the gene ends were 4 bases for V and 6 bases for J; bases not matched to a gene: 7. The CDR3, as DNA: TGTGCCAGCAGTTCGCAGGGGGCAGGGGATGAAAAACTGTTTTTT. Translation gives CASSSQGAGDEKLFF.

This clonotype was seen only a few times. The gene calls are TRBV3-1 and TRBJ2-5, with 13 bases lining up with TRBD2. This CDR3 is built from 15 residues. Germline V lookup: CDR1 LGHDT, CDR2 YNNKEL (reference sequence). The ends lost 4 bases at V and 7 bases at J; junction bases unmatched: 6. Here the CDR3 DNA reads TGTGCCAGCAGCCTAGGGAGGACTAGCGGGGGGACCCAGTACTTC. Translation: CASSLGRTSGGTQYF.

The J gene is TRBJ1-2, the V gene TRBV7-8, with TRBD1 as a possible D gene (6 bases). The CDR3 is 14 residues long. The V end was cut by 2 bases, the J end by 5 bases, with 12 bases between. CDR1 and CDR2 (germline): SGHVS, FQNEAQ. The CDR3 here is CASSLIRGAYGYTF. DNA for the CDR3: TGTGCCAGCAGCTTAATCAGGGGAGCGTATGGCTACACCTTC.

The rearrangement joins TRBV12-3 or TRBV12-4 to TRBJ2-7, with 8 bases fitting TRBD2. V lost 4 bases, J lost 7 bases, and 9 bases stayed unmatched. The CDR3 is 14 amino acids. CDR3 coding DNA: TGTGCCAGCAGTTATCATGCGGGAGGTGGAGAGCAGTACTTC. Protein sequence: CASSYHAGGGEQYF.

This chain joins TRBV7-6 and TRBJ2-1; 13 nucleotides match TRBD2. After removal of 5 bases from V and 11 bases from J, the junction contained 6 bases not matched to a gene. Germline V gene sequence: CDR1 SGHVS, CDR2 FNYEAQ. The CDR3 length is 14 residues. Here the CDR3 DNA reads TGTGCCAGCAGCCCCGGACTAGCGGGAGTGAAGCAGTTCTTC. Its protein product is CASSPGLAGVKQFF.

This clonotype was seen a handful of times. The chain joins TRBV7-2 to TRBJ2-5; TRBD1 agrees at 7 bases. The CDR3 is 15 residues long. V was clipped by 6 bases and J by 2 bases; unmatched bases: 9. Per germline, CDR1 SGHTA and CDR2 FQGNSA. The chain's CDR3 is CASRVQGVLQETQYF. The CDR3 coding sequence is TGTGCCAGCAGAGTGCAGGGGGTGCTACAAGAGACCCAGTACTTC.

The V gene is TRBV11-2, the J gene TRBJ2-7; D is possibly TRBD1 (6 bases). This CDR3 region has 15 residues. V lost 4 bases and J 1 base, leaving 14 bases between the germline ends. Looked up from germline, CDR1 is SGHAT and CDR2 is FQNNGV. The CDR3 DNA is TGTGCCAGCAGCTCGACAGGTCTCAGTTCCTACGAGCAGTACTTC. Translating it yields CASSSTGLSSYEQYF.

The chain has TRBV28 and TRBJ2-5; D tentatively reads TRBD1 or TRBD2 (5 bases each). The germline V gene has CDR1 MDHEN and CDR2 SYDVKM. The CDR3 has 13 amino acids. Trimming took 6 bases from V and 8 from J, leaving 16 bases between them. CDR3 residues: CASRGRPSSTQYF. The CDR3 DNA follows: TGTGCCAGCAGGGGACGGCCTTCTTCAACCCAGTACTTC. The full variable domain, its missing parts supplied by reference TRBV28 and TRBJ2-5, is DVKVTQSSRYLVKRTGEKVFLECVQDMDHENMFWYRQDPGLGLRLIYFSYDVKMKEKGDIPEGYSVSREKKERFSLILESASTNQTSMYLCASRGRPSSTQYFGPGTRLLVL.

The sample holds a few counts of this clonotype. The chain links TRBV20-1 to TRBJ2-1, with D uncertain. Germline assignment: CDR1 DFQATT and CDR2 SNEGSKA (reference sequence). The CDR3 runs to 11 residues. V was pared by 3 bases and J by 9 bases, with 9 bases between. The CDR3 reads CSASKGTEQFF. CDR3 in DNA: TGCAGTGCTAGTAAAGGCACTGAGCAGTTCTTC.

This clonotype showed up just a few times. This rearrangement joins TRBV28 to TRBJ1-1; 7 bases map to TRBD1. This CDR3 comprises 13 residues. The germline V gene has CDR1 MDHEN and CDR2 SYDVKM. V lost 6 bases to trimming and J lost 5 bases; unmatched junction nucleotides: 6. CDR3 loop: CASRPTGRTEAFF. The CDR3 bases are TGTGCCAGCAGACCGACAGGGCGGACTGAAGCTTTCTTT.

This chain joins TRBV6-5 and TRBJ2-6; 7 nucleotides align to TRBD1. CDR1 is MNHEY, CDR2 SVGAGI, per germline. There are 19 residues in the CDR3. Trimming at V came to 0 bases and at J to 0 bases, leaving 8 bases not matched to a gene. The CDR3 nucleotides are TGTGCCAGCAGTTACTCGAGGGGGCAGGGACGCTCTGGGGCCAACGTCCTGACTTTC. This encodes CASSYSRGQGRSGANVLTF.

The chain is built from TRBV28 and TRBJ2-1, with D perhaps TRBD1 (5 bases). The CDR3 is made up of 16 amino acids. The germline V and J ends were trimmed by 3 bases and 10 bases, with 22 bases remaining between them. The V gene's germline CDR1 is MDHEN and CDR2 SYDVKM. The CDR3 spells CASSFPPPRAKREQFF. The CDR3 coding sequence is TGTGCCAGCAGTTTTCCCCCTCCCAGGGCGAAACGGGAGCAGTTCTTC.

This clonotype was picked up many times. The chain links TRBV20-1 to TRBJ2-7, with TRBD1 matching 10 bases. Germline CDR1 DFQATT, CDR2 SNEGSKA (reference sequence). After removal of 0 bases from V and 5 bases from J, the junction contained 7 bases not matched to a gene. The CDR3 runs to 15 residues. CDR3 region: CSARDPDRGTDEQYF. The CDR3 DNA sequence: TGCAGTGCTAGAGATCCGGACAGGGGGACCGACGAGCAGTACTTC.

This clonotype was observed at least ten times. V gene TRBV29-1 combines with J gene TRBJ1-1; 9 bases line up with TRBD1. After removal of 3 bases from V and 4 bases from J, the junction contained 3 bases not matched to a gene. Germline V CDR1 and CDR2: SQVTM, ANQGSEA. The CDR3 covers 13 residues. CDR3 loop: CSVDPTGGTEAFF. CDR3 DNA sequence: TGCAGCGTTGACCCGACAGGGGGCACTGAAGCTTTCTTT.

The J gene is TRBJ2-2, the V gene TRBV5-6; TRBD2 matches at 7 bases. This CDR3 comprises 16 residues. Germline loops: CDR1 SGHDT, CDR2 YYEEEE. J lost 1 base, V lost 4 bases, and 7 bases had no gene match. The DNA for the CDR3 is TGTGCCAGCAGCATCCCTAGCGGATTGAACACCGGGGAGCTGTTTTTT. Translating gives CASSIPSGLNTGELFF.

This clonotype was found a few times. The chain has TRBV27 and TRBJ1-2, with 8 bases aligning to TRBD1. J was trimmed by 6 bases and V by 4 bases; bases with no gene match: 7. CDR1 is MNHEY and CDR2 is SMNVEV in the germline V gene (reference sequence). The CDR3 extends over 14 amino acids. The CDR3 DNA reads TGTGCCAGCAGTTCGCGACAGGGGTGGGATGGCTACACCTTC. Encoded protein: CASSSRQGWDGYTF.

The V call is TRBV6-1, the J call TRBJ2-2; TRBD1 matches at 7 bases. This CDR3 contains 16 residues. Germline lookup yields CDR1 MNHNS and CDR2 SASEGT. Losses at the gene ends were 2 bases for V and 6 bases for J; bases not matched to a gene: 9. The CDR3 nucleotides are TGTGCCAGCAGTGAACCACCGGGACAGCTCCCCGGGGAGCTGTTTTTT. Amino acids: CASSEPPGQLPGELFF.

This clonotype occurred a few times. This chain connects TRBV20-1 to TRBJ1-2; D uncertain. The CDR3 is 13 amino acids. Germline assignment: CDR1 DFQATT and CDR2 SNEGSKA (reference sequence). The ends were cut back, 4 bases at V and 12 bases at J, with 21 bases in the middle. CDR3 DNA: TGCAGTGCTACAAAGGCCCCCACGGGGATCCACACCTTC. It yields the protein CSATKAPTGIHTF.

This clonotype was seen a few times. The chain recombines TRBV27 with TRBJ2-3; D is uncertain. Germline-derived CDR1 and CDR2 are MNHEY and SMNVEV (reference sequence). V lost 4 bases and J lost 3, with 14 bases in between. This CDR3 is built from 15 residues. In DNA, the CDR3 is TGTGCCAGCAGTTATAGTCGGCTAATGACAGATACGCAGTATTTT. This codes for CASSYSRLMTDTQYF.

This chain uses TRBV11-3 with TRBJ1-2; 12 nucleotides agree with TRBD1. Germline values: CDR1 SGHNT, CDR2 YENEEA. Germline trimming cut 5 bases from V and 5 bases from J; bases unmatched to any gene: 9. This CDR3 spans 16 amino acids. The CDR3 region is CASSRDRGRDRYGYTF. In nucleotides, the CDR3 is TGTGCCAGCAGCCGGGACAGGGGGCGCGATCGGTATGGCTACACCTTC.

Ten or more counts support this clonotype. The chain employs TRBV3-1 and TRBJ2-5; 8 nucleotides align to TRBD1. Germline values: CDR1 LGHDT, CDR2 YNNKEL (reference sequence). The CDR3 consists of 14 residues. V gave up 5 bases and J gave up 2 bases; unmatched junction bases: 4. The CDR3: CASSSGQGQETQYF. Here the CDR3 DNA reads TGTGCCAGCAGCTCCGGACAGGGTCAAGAGACCCAGTACTTC.